Below, 24 T cell receptor beta chains from the same sample are listed, as sequenced in a study of T cell repertoires in ileal Crohn's disease. The repertoire was sequenced with immunoSEQ multiplex PCR; TCRdb's copy has only in-frame clones and lacks some. The top ten hold about 4.9% of the sample, which has about 8,400 clones, roughly 79% seen once. The specimen was ileal tissue. The origin of the receptors is an adult with Crohn's disease.

The V gene is TRBV5-1, the J gene TRBJ2-5; 7 bases are a match to TRBD1. Germline CDR1 and CDR2: SGHRS and YFSETQ. This CDR3 is 15 amino acids long. The V and J ends lost 5 bases and 5 bases, in that order; junction bases with no gene match: 12. In DNA, the CDR3 is TGCGCCAGCAGTGTGGGGACAGCCGGGCTGGAGACCCAGTACTTC. Its protein product is CASSVGTAGLETQYF. Combining the CDR3 with reference TRBV5-1 and TRBJ2-5 gives the whole variable domain KAGVTQTPRYLIKTRGQQVTLSCSPISGHRSVSWYQQTPGQGLQFLFEYFSETQRNKGNFPGRFSGRQFSNSRSEMNVSTLELGDSALYLCASSVGTAGLETQYFGPGTRLLVL.

This chain links TRBV14 with TRBJ2-2; TRBD1 matches at 7 bases. Trimming took 4 bases from V and 5 from J; bases not matched to a gene: 10. This CDR3 has 16 residues. Germline values: CDR1 SGHDN, CDR2 FVKESK. CDR3 sequence reads: CASSRGGLQGTGELFF. The CDR3 DNA reads TGTGCCAGCAGCCGGGGCGGCTTACAGGGGACCGGGGAGCTGTTTTTT.

In regard to this clone: This could be a read error, since a much larger clone is one nucleotide away. The V call is TRBV4-2, the J call TRBJ2-7, with D perhaps TRBD1 (5 bases). Germline V gene lookup returns CDR1 LGHNA and CDR2 YNFKEQ. The CDR3 covers 11 residues. The CDR3 coding sequence is TGTGCCAGCAGCCAAGAAGGGGCGCTTGACTTC. Its translation is CASSQEGALDF.

J is TRBJ2-7 and V is TRBV5-1; 10 nucleotides match TRBD2. V was pared by 4 bases and J by 6 bases, with 13 bases of the junction left unmatched. Germline loops: CDR1 SGHRS, CDR2 YFSETQ. The CDR3 is made up of 16 amino acids. CDR3 protein: CASSPNALAGLGEQYF. The CDR3 region has the DNA TGCGCCAGCAGCCCGAACGCACTAGCGGGACTCGGCGAGCAGTACTTC.

This clone was observed once. V and J are TRBV10-1 and TRBJ2-1; 7 nucleotides match TRBD2. Germline V CDR1 and CDR2: WNHNN, SYGVQD (reference sequence). V trimming: 5 bases; J trimming: 6 bases; junction bases outside the gene matches: 10. The CDR3 has 15 amino acids. In DNA form, the CDR3 reads TGCGCCAGCAGTAAAAGGACTAGTTCCGCCAATGAGCAGTTCTTC. Amino acid sequence: CASSKRTSSANEQFF.

The chain is built from TRBV6-6 and TRBJ2-3, with D possibly TRBD2 on 6 matching bases. This CDR3 spans 14 amino acids. The germline V gene has CDR1 MNHNY and CDR2 SVGAGI (reference sequence). Trimming cost V 2 bases and J 9 bases, with 15 bases left between them. CDR3 region: CASSYSREPKTQYF. The CDR3 DNA is TGTGCCAGCAGTTACAGCCGGGAGCCCAAGACGCAGTATTTT.

The chain employs TRBV7-2 and TRBJ2-1; 9 nucleotides align to TRBD1. Germline V lookup: CDR1 SGHTA, CDR2 FQGNSA. CDR3 size: 15 residues. V shed 3 bases, J shed 4 bases, and the junction held 4 bases outside the gene matches. CDR3 DNA: TGTGCCAGCAGCTTCGCGACAGGGGGATACAATGAGCAGTTCTTC. Residues: CASSFATGGYNEQFF.

The V and J genes are TRBV5-4 and TRBJ2-5; no clear D gene. Germline V lookup: CDR1 SGHNT, CDR2 YYREEE (reference sequence). This CDR3 is built from 14 residues. V lost 3 bases to trimming and J lost 2 bases, with 11 bases between them. The CDR3 protein is CASSSRLEQETQYF. In nucleotides, the CDR3 is TGTGCCAGCAGCTCCCGACTGGAACAAGAGACCCAGTACTTC.

The V call is TRBV29-1, the J call TRBJ2-5; TRBD1 might be the D (6 bases). V dropped 6 bases and J dropped 4 bases, with 15 bases sitting between them. CDR3 length equals 13 residues. Germline lookup yields CDR1 SQVTM and CDR2 ANQGSEA. CDR3 bases: TGCAGCGTGTCGTGGACAGTGGGAGAGACCCAGTACTTC. Translating it yields CSVSWTVGETQYF.

V gene TRBV5-1 combines with J gene TRBJ2-7; a weak D match, TRBD2 (6 bases). From germline, CDR1 is SGHRS and CDR2 YFSETQ. V lost 2 bases and J lost 2, with 11 bases in between. This CDR3 spans 14 amino acids. CDR3 loop: CASSFEAGPYEQYF. The CDR3 DNA sequence: TGCGCCAGCAGCTTCGAAGCGGGTCCCTACGAGCAGTACTTC. The full variable domain, completed using reference TRBV5-1 and TRBJ2-7, is KAGVTQTPRYLIKTRGQQVTLSCSPISGHRSVSWYQQTPGQGLQFLFEYFSETQRNKGNFPGRFSGRQFSNSRSEMNVSTLELGDSALYLCASSFEAGPYEQYFGPGTRLTVT.

This clone was counted once. The chain combines TRBV4-1 with TRBJ1-3; 7 bases map to TRBD1. Losses at the gene ends were 4 bases for V and 0 bases for J; bases not matched to a gene: 6. This CDR3 contains 16 residues. Germline CDR1 MGHRA, CDR2 YSYEKL. CDR3 amino acids: CASSPGQASSGNTIYF. CDR3 DNA sequence: TGCGCCAGCAGCCCAGGACAGGCCAGCTCTGGAAACACCATATATTTT.

The V and J genes are TRBV11-2 and TRBJ1-5; D call uncertain. The CDR3 covers 16 residues. CDR1 SGHAT and CDR2 FQNNGV come from the germline V gene. V was cut by 0 bases and J by 3 bases, with 12 bases left in between. The CDR3 nucleotides read TGTGCCAGCAGCTTAGATCAAACGGGTCCCAATCAGCCCCAGCATTTT. It is translated as CASSLDQTGPNQPQHF.

The chain is built from TRBV29-1 and TRBJ2-1, with 7 bases identical to TRBD1. J lost 10 bases, V lost 3 bases, and 9 bases had no gene match. The CDR3 contains 13 residues. Germline loops: CDR1 SQVTM, CDR2 ANQGSEA. CDR3 loop: CSVEGRGRNEQFF. Here the CDR3 DNA reads TGCAGCGTTGAGGGAAGGGGGCGGAACGAGCAGTTCTTC.

The chain carries TRBV7-9 and TRBJ2-1, with TRBD2 matching 7 bases. Germline V gene lookup returns CDR1 SEHNR and CDR2 FQNEAQ (reference sequence). J was trimmed by 5 bases and V by 2 bases; bases with no gene match: 9. The CDR3 is 16 residues long. CDR3 residues: CASSLNGGGPNNEQFF. As DNA, the CDR3 is TGTGCCAGCAGCTTAAATGGCGGGGGTCCAAACAATGAGCAGTTCTTC. The variable domain in full, completed from reference TRBV7-9 and TRBJ2-1, reads DTGVSQNPRHKITKRGQNVTFRCDPISEHNRLYWYRQTLGQGPEFLTYFQNEAQLEKSRLLSDRFSAERPKGSFSTLEIQRTEQGDSAMYLCASSLNGGGPNNEQFFGPGTRLTVL.

The chain joins TRBV5-1 to TRBJ2-1; 7 bases are shared with TRBD2. The V gene's germline CDR1 is SGHRS and CDR2 YFSETQ. CDR3 length equals 16 residues. Germline trimming cut 7 bases from V and 1 base from J; bases unmatched to any gene: 11. The CDR3 region has the DNA TGCGCCAGCCGACCTTTGGCGGGAGCTTCCTACAATGAGCAGTTCTTC. Residues: CASRPLAGASYNEQFF.

The chain links TRBV2 to TRBJ2-5; D unresolved. This CDR3 is 13 amino acids long. Germline V CDR1 and CDR2: SNHLY, FYNNEI. Trimming cost V 5 bases and J 2 bases, with 9 bases left between them. This CDR3 reads CASSIEDQETQYF. CDR3 sequence (DNA): TGTGCCAGCAGTATAGAGGATCAAGAGACCCAGTACTTC.

By proportion, this clone is medium-sized (0.01 to 0.1%). V usage is TRBV7-2 and J usage is TRBJ2-7; no clear D gene. The germline CDR1 and CDR2 sequences are SGHTA and FQGNSA. The CDR3 runs to 12 residues. V was clipped by 4 bases and J by 4 bases, with 8 bases between them. In DNA, the CDR3 is TGTGCCAGCAGCTATCCTAGGTACGAGCAGTACTTC. It encodes CASSYPRYEQYF.

The rearrangement uses TRBV19 and TRBJ2-7; 11 nucleotides agree with TRBD2. The trim removed 1 base at V and 7 bases at J, leaving 12 bases unmatched. The CDR3 has 17 residues. Per germline, CDR1 LNHDA and CDR2 SQIVND (reference sequence). CDR3 loop: CASSIGTRLAGREEQYF. CDR3 in DNA: TGTGCCAGTAGTATAGGAACGAGACTAGCGGGGAGAGAGGAGCAGTACTTC.

This clone was seen more than once but under ten times. The chain joins TRBV9 to TRBJ2-1; D call uncertain. Germline CDR1 reads SGDLS; CDR2 reads YYNGEE. Trimming removed 0 bases at V and 7 bases at J, with 11 bases between. The CDR3 runs 14 residues. The CDR3: CASSVEWLVNEQFF. In DNA, the CDR3 is TGTGCCAGCAGCGTAGAGTGGCTAGTGAATGAGCAGTTCTTC.

The V and J genes are TRBV5-1 and TRBJ2-7; possible D gene TRBD1, 6 bases. The length of the CDR3 is 12 residues. Germline values: CDR1 SGHRS, CDR2 YFSETQ. The ends were cut back, 10 bases at V and 4 bases at J, with 15 bases in the middle. CDR3 nucleotide sequence: TGCGCCGGCAAAACAGGGTATTACGAGCAGTACTTC. It is translated as CAGKTGYYEQYF.

This clone was found once. V is TRBV7-3 and J is TRBJ2-1, with 10 positions matching TRBD2. CDR1 SGHTA and CDR2 FQGTGA come from the germline V gene. The CDR3 runs to 18 residues. The ends lost 5 bases at V and 4 bases at J; junction bases unmatched: 14. CDR3 protein: CASSIASGAGGRYNEQFF. In DNA, the CDR3 is TGTGCCAGCAGCATAGCCTCAGGAGCGGGAGGGAGATACAATGAGCAGTTCTTC.

This sequence joins TRBV5-1 and TRBJ2-2, with 9 bases that match TRBD1. The CDR3 is 15 amino acids. J lost 6 bases, V lost 5 bases, and 8 bases had no gene match. CDR1 is SGHRS, CDR2 YFSETQ, per germline. CDR3 sequence reads: CASRWDRESAGELFF. The CDR3 DNA is TGCGCCAGCAGGTGGGACAGGGAATCCGCCGGGGAGCTGTTTTTT.

The V gene is TRBV5-4, the J gene TRBJ2-1, with 7 bases matching TRBD1. In germline, CDR1 is SGHNT, CDR2 YYREEE (reference sequence). The ends lost 4 bases at V and 4 bases at J; junction bases unmatched: 11. The CDR3 has 16 amino acids. CDR3 residues: CASSPSTGQPYNEQFF. CDR3 bases: TGTGCCAGCAGCCCCTCAACGGGACAGCCATACAATGAGCAGTTCTTC.

In nucleotides, the CDR3 is TGTGCCAGCAGCTTAGGACACATAACCTCGATGAGGGAGCAGTACTTC. Translated, it gives CASSLGHITSMREQYF. This rearrangement joins TRBV11-2 to TRBJ2-5; a possible D gene is TRBD2 (5 bases). V was cut by 1 base and J by 11 bases, with 23 bases left in between. Germline CDR1 and CDR2: SGHAT and FQNNGV. This CDR3 has 16 amino acids. The whole variable domain, filled in from reference TRBV11-2 and TRBJ2-5, reads EAGVAQSPRYKIIEKRQSVAFWCNPISGHATLYWYQQILGQGPKLLIQFQNNGVVDDSQLPKDRFSAERLKGVDSTLKIQPAKLEDSAVYLCASSLGHITSMREQYFGPGTRLLVL.